This T cell receptor beta chain was profiled in a study of blood T cells in healthy people across ages (dated by TCRdb to the mid-2010s). Regarding the study in general: In model experiments, roughly one uniquely barcoded TCR beta cDNA molecule per two T cells was captured by template switching. The study measured age-related changes in TCR beta repertoire diversity using deep sequencing normalized with unique cDNA molecular identifiers. Four age groups were formed from the donors: young (average approximately 15 years), middle-aged (just under 40), aged (approximately 60) and long-lived (roughly 88). Donors of different ages were randomly distributed across sequencing lanes to avoid experimental bias. The study analyzed two additional independent replicas of 1 million unique cDNA reads from the same blood draw for two donors, one aged 18 to 30 and one aged 80 or older.

Preparation of the library involved 5' RACE. Sequenced on an Illumina HiSeq 2500. A second about 7 to 12 cycle PCR used a sample-barcoded 5' primer and a J-beta primer mix. A template-switch 5' adaptor carrying 12 random nucleotides introduced a unique molecular identifier onto each TCR beta cDNA molecule. At least 3 million CDR3-containing paired-end reads were obtained from each sample. The Mint cDNA synthesis kit, primed by a TRBC-specific oligonucleotide, was used to synthesize first-strand cDNA from all RNA. After uracil-DNA glycosylase treatment, a first 18-cycle PCR used universal primers M1SS and BC2_uni_R on all cDNA. Per the original workflow: For normalization, 1 million high-quality reads, each with a distinct molecular identifier, were randomly selected from each sample. Reads with shared molecular identifiers were discarded instead of being binned into consensus sequences. MiTCR, with a Q25 quality threshold and the strictest error-elimination algorithm, was used for CDR3 identification, clonotype clustering and error correction. A nonparametric unseen species model with Euler transformation was used to estimate a lower bound on total TCR beta diversity. The raw public data were reprocessed by TCRdb itself: fastp quality trimming at Q25, MiXCR clonotype calling, in-frame beta chains only. Merged by CDR3 protein, the rows form single entries marked with the most common genes and DNA. The V and J calls and clone size are TCRdb's, not the authors'. This sample holds about 380,000 distinct CDR3 sequences; roughly half were observed only once. Jointly, the top ten make up around 50% of the sample.

About this clonotype itself: Its antigen is unknown. Base-call qualities are not available, and no considerably larger clone is one nucleotide away.

The donors were some 36 Caucasian individuals from Russia, aged roughly 6 to 100 years, who were systemically healthy. Each donor gave roughly 9 milliliters of peripheral blood, drawn into EDTA-treated Vacutainer tubes. PBMCs were isolated by Ficoll-Paque density-gradient centrifugation, with at least 6 million obtained per sample. Total RNA was extracted from PBMCs with Trizol reagent, with at least 5.5 micrograms obtained per sample. For every donor, flow cytometry on a PBMC aliquot measured the percentage of naive CD45RAhigh/CD27high T cells. As encoded in the germline V gene, CDR1 is MGHDK while CDR2 is SYGVNS. Trimming removed 7 bases from V and 5 bases from J, leaving 15 bases between the germline ends. The CDR3 measures 13 amino acids from cysteine to phenylalanine. This entry keeps only the CDR3 DNA: 39 bases, framed from base 1. Paper-wide results and their limitations: The CMV infection status of donors was not known, potentially confounding age-related changes in expanded clonotypes. Observed TCR beta diversity per million T cells fell roughly linearly with age, and a significant reduction was already apparent by age around 40. The percentage of naive T cells measured by flow cytometry correlated strongly with observed TCR beta diversity. Compared with the aged group, more naive CD4+ T cells, fewer expanded clones and increased TCR diversity were shown by the long-lived group, suggesting age selection. Because profiling used bulk unsorted PBMCs, naive and antigen-experienced compartments could not be compared conclusively. Total diversity estimates from one million sequenced T cells were considered lower bounds and underestimates.

In this chain, TRBV25-1 is recombined with TRBJ2-7, with TRBD2 perhaps the D gene, on 6 matching bases. Sequencing was performed on blood. This TCR came from a man aged 55-75 years in good health. DNA sequence: TGTGCCAGCAAAGGGACGGGGGTCCACGAGCAGTACTTC. This encodes CASKGTGVHEQYF.